Below, 16 T cell receptor beta chains from the same sample are listed, as sequenced in a study of blood T cell repertoires in COVID-19. The assay was immunoSEQ multiplex PCR, and TCRdb's table has in-frame clones only and misses some. Among around 84,000 clones listed, just under 85% were seen once. Sequencing was done on a sample of peripheral blood. These receptors were collected from a man older than 75 with active or convalescent COVID-19.

This chain connects TRBV2 to TRBJ1-1, with TRBD1 identical over 10 bases. Germline V gives CDR1 SNHLY, CDR2 FYNNEI. V lost 5 bases, J lost 5 bases, and 5 bases stayed unmatched. There are 14 residues in the CDR3. The chain's CDR3 is CASSRQGAETEAFF. CDR3 bases: TGTGCCAGCAGTAGACAGGGGGCGGAAACTGAAGCTTTCTTT.

This clone was counted a single time. The chain carries TRBV28 and TRBJ2-3; 7 nucleotides match TRBD2. After removal of 3 bases from V and 2 bases from J, the junction contained 2 bases not matched to a gene. The CDR3 is made up of 14 amino acids. Per germline, CDR1 MDHEN and CDR2 SYDVKM. The CDR3 DNA sequence: TGTGCCAGCAGTTTTGGGAGGGTCACAGATACGCAGTATTTT. Amino acid sequence: CASSFGRVTDTQYF.

The CDR3 region is CASSLGGTSGRNEQFF. The CDR3 bases are TGTGCCAGCAGCTTAGGGGGGACTAGCGGGAGAAATGAGCAGTTCTTC. The V and J genes are TRBV7-2 and TRBJ2-1; TRBD2 aligns across 14 bases. Germline V gene sequence: CDR1 SGHTA, CDR2 FQGNSA. The CDR3 has 16 residues. The V segment lost 1 base and the J segment 7 bases; nucleotides outside the gene matches: 3.

The count of this clone is one. The chain employs TRBV10-1 and TRBJ2-1; 14 bases match TRBD2. The trim removed 9 bases at V and 8 bases at J, leaving 9 bases unmatched. The length of the CDR3 is 15 residues. Germline CDR1 reads WNHNN; CDR2 reads SYGVQD (reference sequence). The CDR3 loop reads CASTPGLAGVDEQFF. DNA for the CDR3: TGCGCCAGTACCCCGGGACTAGCGGGAGTGGATGAGCAGTTCTTC.

The chain uses TRBV24-1 and TRBJ2-2, with no clear D. Between the trimmed V and J ends, which lost 5 bases and 4 bases, there was a span of 10 bases. CDR3 length: 14 residues. From germline, CDR1 is KGHDR and CDR2 SFDVKD. CDR3: CATSGAAGTGELFF. CDR3 DNA: TGTGCCACCAGTGGGGCAGCTGGCACCGGGGAGCTGTTTTTT.

This chain connects TRBV5-4 to TRBJ1-2; unclear D gene. V was cut by 0 bases and J by 4 bases, with 10 bases left in between. Per the germline V gene, CDR1 is SGHNT and CDR2 is YYREEE (reference sequence). The CDR3 runs to 14 residues. The CDR3 nucleotides are TGTGCCAGCAGCTTGGATCACGATAGCTATGGCTACACCTTC. Its translation: CASSLDHDSYGYTF.

The chain couples TRBV5-1 to TRBJ2-2; the D gene is possibly TRBD2 (5 bases). The CDR3 runs to 13 residues. In germline, CDR1 is SGHRS, CDR2 YFSETQ. Trimming cost V 4 bases and J 6 bases, with 10 bases left between them. The CDR3 coding sequence is TGCGCCAGCAGCGGCGAGGGAGCCGGGGAGCTGTTTTTT. Its translation: CASSGEGAGELFF.

This clone has only a few counts. The chain employs TRBV6-5 and TRBJ2-1; 12 bases match TRBD1. This CDR3 contains 14 residues. Unmatched junction bases numbered 2, after V lost 2 bases and J lost 9 bases. CDR1 and CDR2 from the germline V gene are MNHEY and SVGAGI. The CDR3: CASSYTGQGAEQFF. Written as DNA, the CDR3 is TGTGCCAGCAGTTACACGGGACAGGGGGCTGAGCAGTTCTTC.

DNA of the CDR3: TGCGCCAGCAGCGAGAACCGGGTCGACTATGGCTACACCTTC. Amino acids: CASSENRVDYGYTF. V usage is TRBV5-1 and J usage is TRBJ1-2; D gene unclear. CDR1 SGHRS and CDR2 YFSETQ come from the germline V gene. V was clipped by 4 bases and J by 3 bases, with 13 bases between them. This CDR3 spans 14 amino acids.

The CDR3: CASSLMGSGSTDTQYF. The CDR3 DNA sequence: TGTGCCAGCAGCTTAATGGGCAGCGGAAGCACAGATACGCAGTATTTT. The gene calls are TRBV7-3 and TRBJ2-3; perhaps TRBD2 as D (5 bases). Germline CDR1 is SGHTA and CDR2 is FQGTGA. CDR3 length: 16 amino acids. Trimming cost V 1 base and J 0 bases, with 11 bases left between them.

The chain combines TRBV19 with TRBJ2-1; TRBD1 aligns across 11 bases. Germline trimming cut 5 bases from V and 0 bases from J; bases unmatched to any gene: 9. CDR1 and CDR2 (germline): LNHDA, SQIVND (reference sequence). This CDR3 has 18 amino acids. As DNA, the CDR3 is TGTGCCAGTAGTCGGACAGGGGGCGGGAAGAGCTCCTACAATGAGCAGTTCTTC. This translates into CASSRTGGGKSSYNEQFF.

The chain couples TRBV4-1 to TRBJ2-5; 15 bases align to TRBD2. After removal of 5 bases from V and 5 bases from J, the junction contained 3 bases not matched to a gene. Per germline, CDR1 MGHRA and CDR2 YSYEKL. The CDR3 covers 15 residues. The CDR3 bases are TGCGCCAGCAGCTTTGGACTAGCGGGAGGGGAGACCCAGTACTTC. Protein: CASSFGLAGGETQYF.

This chain connects TRBV28 to TRBJ1-5, with D perhaps TRBD1 (6 bases). V was pared by 6 bases and J by 5 bases, with 17 bases between. This CDR3 contains 15 residues. In germline, CDR1 is MDHEN, CDR2 SYDVKM. CDR3 in amino acids: CASSAGGGVDQPQHF. The CDR3 DNA reads TGTGCCAGCAGCGCGGGAGGGGGGGTGGATCAGCCCCAGCATTTT.

The chain carries TRBV7-8 and TRBJ2-3, with TRBD1 identical over 7 bases. V lost 5 bases to trimming and J lost 3 bases; unmatched junction nucleotides: 14. Germline CDR1 is SGHVS and CDR2 is FQNEAQ. The CDR3 consists of 17 residues. In DNA, the CDR3 is TGTGCCAGCAGCATGAGACAGGGCCTAAGGCGTACAGATACGCAGTATTTT. This encodes CASSMRQGLRRTDTQYF.

In nucleotides, the CDR3 is TGTGCCTGGAGCGACCGGGGGTGGTCCGAGCAGTACGTC. Encoded protein: CAWSDRGWSEQYV. V is TRBV30 and J is TRBJ2-7; possible D gene TRBD2, 6 bases. V lost 3 bases to trimming and J lost 6 bases, with 15 bases between them. In germline, CDR1 is GTSNPN, CDR2 SVGIG (reference sequence). This CDR3 is 13 amino acids long.

The chain's CDR3 is CASSLFRGTGFSGELFF. CDR3 bases: TGTGCCAGCAGCTTATTCAGGGGGACAGGCTTCAGCGGGGAGCTGTTTTTT. V gene TRBV13 combines with J gene TRBJ2-2, with 8 bases lining up with TRBD1. Losses at the gene ends were 2 bases for V and 7 bases for J; bases not matched to a gene: 12. The CDR3 is 17 residues long. Germline assignment: CDR1 PRHDT and CDR2 FYEKMQ (reference sequence).